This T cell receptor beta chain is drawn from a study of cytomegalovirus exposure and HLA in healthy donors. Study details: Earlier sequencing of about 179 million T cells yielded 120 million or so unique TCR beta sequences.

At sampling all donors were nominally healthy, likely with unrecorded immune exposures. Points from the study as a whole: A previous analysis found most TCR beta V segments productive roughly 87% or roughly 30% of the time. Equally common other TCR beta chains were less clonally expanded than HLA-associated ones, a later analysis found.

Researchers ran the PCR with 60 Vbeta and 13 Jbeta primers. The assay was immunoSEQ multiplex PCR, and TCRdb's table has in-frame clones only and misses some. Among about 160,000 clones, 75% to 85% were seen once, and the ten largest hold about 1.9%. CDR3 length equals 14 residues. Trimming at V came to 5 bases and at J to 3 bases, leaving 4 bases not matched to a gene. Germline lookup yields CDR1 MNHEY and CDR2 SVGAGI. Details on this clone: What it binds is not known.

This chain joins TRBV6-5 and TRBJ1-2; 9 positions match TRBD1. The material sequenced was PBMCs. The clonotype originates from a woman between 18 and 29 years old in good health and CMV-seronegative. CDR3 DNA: TGTGCCAGCAGTGAACGGGACAGGGACTATGGCTACACCTTC. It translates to CASSERDRDYGYTF.